The T cell receptor (beta chain) described here comes from a study of blood T cell repertoires in COVID-19. On the study more broadly: Specimens from acute and convalescent COVID-19 originated in the United States, Italy and Spain. Nucleic acid was either cDNA or gDNA, and it came from T cells, B-cell-depleted T cells, or PBMCs.

Germline trimming cut 6 bases from V and 7 bases from J; bases unmatched to any gene: 14. The CDR3 runs to 16 residues. CDR1 LNHNV and CDR2 YYDKDF come from the germline V gene (reference sequence). This clone was observed a handful of times. Per the authors' pipeline: From reference gene primer amplification, estimates of nucleated cell counts were derived. Method: immunoSEQ multiplex PCR; TCRdb's copy keeps in-frame clones and lacks some. Clone size and the V and J calls come from that table; the DNA yielded D and trimming. The data hold around 80,000 clones, with around 88% observed a single time. The chain couples TRBV15 to TRBJ2-3, with TRBD2 matching over 9 bases. Sequenced input: peripheral blood. The sequence came from a woman older than 75 with acute or convalescent COVID-19. The CDR3 DNA reads as TGTGCCACCAGTCGGGGGGAGCGGGGGGCAAGAAATACGCAGTATTTT. Protein sequence: CATSRGERGARNTQYF.